The clone carrying this TCR beta chain turned up a few times. Its antigen is still unknown. Building the TCR beta libraries relied on iRepertoire HTBI primers, and CDR3 regions underwent Arm-PCR. TCRdb re-derived calls from the multiplex PCR reads in MiXCR, one entry per CDR3 protein. The sample lists roughly 560,000 distinct CDR3 sequences; around 15% were seen once. The ends were cut back, 6 bases at V and 3 bases at J, with 17 bases in the middle. The CDR3 is 15 amino acids. CDR1 KGHSH and CDR2 LQKENI come from the germline V gene. The sample originates from a study of regulatory T cells in long-lasting Graves disease. Study-wide points: Thyroid tissue was not studied; only peripheral blood was.

The time point is: newly diagnosed GD, antithyroid drugs for less than 3 months. The TCR library was made from RNA that had been extracted from PBMCs in TRIzol. This sample also belongs to another study, concerning T cells in Graves' hyperthyroidism and ophthalmopathy.

The sequence derives from a woman aged 40-60 years with Graves disease. The chain links TRBV18 to TRBJ1-1, with D tentatively TRBD1 (5 bases). This specimen was peripheral blood mononuclear cells (PBMCs), taken at new diagnosis, from a patient treated with antithyroid drugs. The CDR3 nucleotides are TGTGCCAGCTCGTCTACGGGGGTCTCGGACACTGAAGCTTTCTTT. This translates into CASSSTGVSDTEAFF.